This record concerns one T cell receptor beta chain sequence. Its target is not known. This sample was included in a study of CXCR3-negative and CXCR3-positive naive CD8 T cells. This CDR3 is 15 amino acids long. Germline loops: CDR1 SGHTA, CDR2 FQGNSA. General study findings and limits: Naive cells that were CXCR3-positive had more hydrophobic TRB CDR3s (compared with CXCR3-negative naive cells).

The libraries of TRB cDNA were prepared using 5' RACE with UMI labels. From the 5' RACE reads, TCRdb lists one entry per CDR3 protein and no DNA. Its table lists some 54,000 distinct CDR3 sequences. Each CD8+ T cell subset was flow-sorted in triplicate. Every sort contained 300,000 cells. CD45RO-CCR7+CD27+CD95- characterized naive CD8+ T cells. J is TRBJ2-7 and V is TRBV7-2; TCRdb's D gene call, TRBD2, goes unchecked for lack of DNA. The clonotype was recovered from a human donor in good health. Some clones in this sample may be carry-over from other donors' samples. The sample consisted of naive CXCR3+ CD8+ T cells from blood. Subset of the sample: CD45RO-CCR7+CD27+CD95- naive CD8+ T cells expressing CXCR3 (TNR3+). This CDR3 is CASSPPDRPPYEQYF.